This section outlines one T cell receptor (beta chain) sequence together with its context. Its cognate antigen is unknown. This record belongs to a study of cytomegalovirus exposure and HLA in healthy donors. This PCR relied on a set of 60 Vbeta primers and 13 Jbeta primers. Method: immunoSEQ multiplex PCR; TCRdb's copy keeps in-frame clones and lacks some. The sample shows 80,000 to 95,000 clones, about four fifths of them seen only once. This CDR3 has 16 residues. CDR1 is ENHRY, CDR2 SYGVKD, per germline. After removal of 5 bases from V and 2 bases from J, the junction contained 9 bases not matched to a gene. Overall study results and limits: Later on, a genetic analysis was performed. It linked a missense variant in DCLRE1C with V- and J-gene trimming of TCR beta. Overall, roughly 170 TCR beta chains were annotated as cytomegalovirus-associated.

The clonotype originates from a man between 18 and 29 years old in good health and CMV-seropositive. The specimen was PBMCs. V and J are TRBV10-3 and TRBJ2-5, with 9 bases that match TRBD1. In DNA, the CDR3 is TGTGCCATCAGTATCACCCCGGGACAGGGACAAGAGACCCAGTACTTC. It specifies CAISITPGQGQETQYF.